The 26 T cell receptor beta chains in this list originate from one sample, sequenced in a study of early T cells in non-severe SARS-CoV-2 infection. Via MiXCR, TCRdb re-called the 5' RACE reads, giving one row per CDR3 protein. The data hold some 80,000 distinct CDR3 sequences, with about 5% observed a single time. The sequencing here drew on whole blood, taken at baseline. Receptors were obtained from an adult who was a healthcare worker with PCR-confirmed SARS-CoV-2 infection or an uninfected control (not recorded which).

Regarding this clonotype: The junction does not match germline at one end; this may be a read error. The V call is TRBV7-6, the J call TRBJ2-6, with D perhaps assigned TRBD1 or TRBD2 (6 bases each). The germline V gene encodes CDR1 SGHVS and CDR2 FNYEAQ. The CDR3 extends over 15 amino acids. The CDR3 loop is CASSYRDSGANILTF. CDR3 DNA: TGTGCCAGCAGCTACAGGGACTCTGGGGCCAACATCCTGACTTTC.

This clonotype was detected many times. The chain is built from TRBV6-5 and TRBJ2-6; perhaps D is TRBD1 or TRBD2 (6 bases each). Germline V gene sequence: CDR1 MNHEY, CDR2 SVGAGI. CDR3 length: 17 amino acids. Trimming removed 5 bases at V and 0 bases at J, with 14 bases between. CDR3 in DNA: TGTGCCAGCAGTCCCCGGGGGCCAAGCTCTGGGGCCAACGTCCTGACTTTC. Its translation: CASSPRGPSSGANVLTF.

The sample holds a few counts of this clonotype. This rearrangement joins TRBV10-2 to TRBJ1-6, with D unclear. The germline gives CDR1 WSHSY, CDR2 SAAADI. V shed 2 bases and J shed 1 base, with 3 bases lying between them. The CDR3 runs to 14 residues. The DNA for the CDR3 is TGCGCCAGCAGTGAGAGTTCCTATAATTCACCCCTCCACTTT. It encodes CASSESSYNSPLHF.

This clonotype showed up just a few times. The CDR3 region has the DNA TGTGCCAGCAGCAAGGACGGTCCACCGGGGGAGACCCAGTACTTC. Protein: CASSKDGPPGETQYF. The V and J genes are TRBV5-4 and TRBJ2-5; D is possibly TRBD2 (5 bases). V shed 4 bases and J shed 5 bases, with 18 bases lying between them. In germline, CDR1 is SGHNT, CDR2 YYREEE (reference sequence). The CDR3 consists of 15 residues.

The table lists this clonotype with many counts. The chain has TRBV30 and TRBJ2-7; 9 bases line up with TRBD1. With V trimmed by 0 bases and J by 9 bases, 6 bases remained unmatched. The germline V gene encodes CDR1 GTSNPN and CDR2 SVGIG (reference sequence). CDR3 size: 13 residues. CDR3 sequence: CAWSVGTGQGQYF. The DNA of the CDR3 is TGTGCCTGGAGTGTTGGGACAGGGCAGGGGCAGTACTTC.

The gene calls are TRBV27 and TRBJ2-7; D possibly corresponds to TRBD1 (6 bases). Germline V gene sequence: CDR1 MNHEY, CDR2 SMNVEV (reference sequence). Deletions cut 2 bases from V and 4 bases from J, with 9 bases between. This CDR3 region has 13 residues. DNA of the CDR3: TGTGCCAGCAGTTTACGGACAGCTTACGAGCAGTACTTC. Its translation: CASSLRTAYEQYF.

This clonotype was recorded at least ten times. J is TRBJ2-5 and V is TRBV7-9, with TRBD2 matching over 10 bases. Germline values: CDR1 SEHNR, CDR2 FQNEAQ (reference sequence). The CDR3 length is 15 residues. V lost 5 bases to trimming and J lost 1 base; unmatched junction nucleotides: 4. The CDR3 DNA sequence: TGTGCCAGCAGCGACCGGACTAGCGGCCAAGAGACCCAGTACTTC. As protein: CASSDRTSGQETQYF. Filled out from reference TRBV7-9 and TRBJ2-5, the complete variable domain reads DTGVSQNPRHKITKRGQNVTFRCDPISEHNRLYWYRQTLGQGPEFLTYFQNEAQLEKSRLLSDRFSAERPKGSFSTLEIQRTEQGDSAMYLCASSDRTSGQETQYFGPGTRLLVL.

The rearrangement joins TRBV5-1 to TRBJ2-2; 10 nucleotides agree with TRBD2. There are 15 residues in the CDR3. CDR1 is SGHRS, CDR2 YFSETQ, per germline. V lost 5 bases and J lost 4; bases outside the gene matches: 5. CDR3 sequence: CASSRTSGFTGELFF. CDR3 nucleotide sequence: TGCGCCAGCAGTCGGACTAGCGGATTCACCGGGGAGCTGTTTTTT.

This clonotype occurred many times. The rearrangement uses TRBV3-1 and TRBJ2-6; possibly TRBD2 for D (5 bases). V lost 1 base and J 1 base, leaving 11 bases between the germline ends. The CDR3 contains 17 residues. The germline V gene encodes CDR1 LGHDT and CDR2 YNNKEL (reference sequence). In DNA form, the CDR3 reads TGTGCCAGCAGCCAAGTGCTAGCTCTGTCTGGGGCCAACGTCCTGACTTTC. Translating gives CASSQVLALSGANVLTF.

This clonotype was counted ten times or more. The V call is TRBV19, the J call TRBJ1-5; tentatively, D is TRBD1 (6 bases). The CDR3 runs to 14 residues. With 3 bases removed from V and 6 bases from J, the gap between germline ends came to 12 bases. Germline values: CDR1 LNHDA, CDR2 SQIVND (reference sequence). The CDR3 bases are TGTGCCAGTAGTATTTCAGGGGAAGGTCAGCCCCAGCATTTT. This gives the protein CASSISGEGQPQHF.

This rearrangement joins TRBV6-1 to TRBJ2-4; D is ambiguous. The V and J ends lost 6 bases and 2 bases respectively, with 11 bases between them. Germline V lookup: CDR1 MNHNS, CDR2 SASEGT. This CDR3 is 14 amino acids long. The CDR3 coding sequence is TGTGCCAGCAGAGGGATCGATTCCAAAAACATTCAGTACTTC. Translated, it gives CASRGIDSKNIQYF.

The chain uses TRBV30 and TRBJ1-6; 7 bases match TRBD1. Germline trimming cut 1 base from V and 6 bases from J; bases unmatched to any gene: 6. Germline CDR1 reads GTSNPN; CDR2 reads SVGIG (reference sequence). This CDR3 has 15 amino acids. In DNA form, the CDR3 reads TGTGCCTGGAGTGCCTCAACAGGGGTTAATTCACCCCTCCACTTT. Protein: CAWSASTGVNSPLHF. Looking up the rest from reference TRBV30 and TRBJ1-6 gives the full variable domain: SQTIHQWPATLVQPVGSPLSLECTVEGTSNPNLYWYRQAAGRGLQLLFYSVGIGQISSEVPQNLSASRPQDRQFILSSKKLLLSDSGFYLCAWSASTGVNSPLHFGNGTRLTVT.

The table lists this clonotype with a few counts. The rearrangement joins TRBV30 to TRBJ2-3; 10 nucleotides line up with TRBD2. There are 15 residues in the CDR3. Unmatched junction bases numbered 7, after V lost 3 bases and J lost 4 bases. The V gene's germline CDR1 is GTSNPN and CDR2 SVGIG (reference sequence). CDR3 nucleotide sequence: TGTGCCTGGAGCTTTCTAGCGGGAGATGCAGATACGCAGTATTTT. It yields the protein CAWSFLAGDADTQYF. Combining the CDR3 with reference TRBV30 and TRBJ2-3 gives the whole variable domain SQTIHQWPATLVQPVGSPLSLECTVEGTSNPNLYWYRQAAGRGLQLLFYSVGIGQISSEVPQNLSASRPQDRQFILSSKKLLLSDSGFYLCAWSFLAGDADTQYFGPGTRLTVL.

This clonotype was detected a few times. The V gene is TRBV7-9, the J gene TRBJ1-2, with a tentative D call TRBD1 (5 bases). The CDR3 totals 13 residues. CDR1 is SEHNR, CDR2 FQNEAQ, per germline (reference sequence). V lost 5 bases to trimming and J lost 5 bases, with 12 bases between them. CDR3 bases: TGTGCCAGCAGCCAACAGGAGCCATATGGCTACACCTTC. Encoded protein: CASSQQEPYGYTF.

This clonotype was seen ten or more times. The chain recombines TRBV20-1 with TRBJ2-7; D remains ambiguous. This CDR3 contains 13 residues. V was trimmed by 6 bases and J by 3 bases, leaving 15 bases between them. Looked up from germline, CDR1 is DFQATT and CDR2 is SNEGSKA (reference sequence). CDR3 amino acids: CSAVQTSRYEQYF. The CDR3, as DNA: TGCAGTGCAGTACAGACCTCTCGCTACGAGCAGTACTTC.

The sample holds many counts of this clonotype. The chain joins TRBV20-1 to TRBJ1-1, with no clear D. Germline values: CDR1 DFQATT, CDR2 SNEGSKA (reference sequence). Deletions cut 5 bases from V and 8 bases from J, with 15 bases between. The CDR3 length is 12 residues. DNA for the CDR3: TGCAGTGCTTCGCGGGAATTGACAGAAGCTTTCTTT. This encodes CSASRELTEAFF.

This clonotype has just a few counts. The chain combines TRBV2 with TRBJ2-7; D gene ambiguous. Between the trimmed V and J ends, which lost 6 bases and 0 bases, there was a span of 15 bases. This CDR3 comprises 15 residues. The germline V gene encodes CDR1 SNHLY and CDR2 FYNNEI. The CDR3 DNA reads as TGTGCCAGCAGAGGAGACACCTACCCCTCCTACGAGCAGTACTTC. Translating it yields CASRGDTYPSYEQYF.

The chain uses TRBV20-1 and TRBJ2-7; a possible D gene is TRBD2 (7 bases). Germline values: CDR1 DFQATT, CDR2 SNEGSKA (reference sequence). V lost 6 bases, J lost 4 bases, and 19 bases lay in between. There are 14 residues in the CDR3. The CDR3 DNA reads as TGCAGTGCCGTGGGGGGGGCCTGGAGTTACGAGCAGTACTTC. Translation: CSAVGGAWSYEQYF.

There are a few counts of this clonotype. The chain is built from TRBV4-2 and TRBJ2-1, with TRBD2 matching over 7 bases. This CDR3 contains 14 residues. After removal of 0 bases from V and 9 bases from J, the junction contained 5 bases not matched to a gene. CDR1 is LGHNA, CDR2 YNFKEQ, per germline. CDR3 nucleotide sequence: TGTGCCAGCAGCCAAGAACCTGGGGGGGGTGAGCAGTTCTTC. This encodes CASSQEPGGGEQFF.

This clonotype occurred many times. The chain links TRBV11-2 to TRBJ1-1, with D possibly matching TRBD1 (6 bases). The CDR3 has 11 amino acids. CDR1 is SGHAT and CDR2 is FQNNGV in the germline V gene. V dropped 5 bases and J dropped 11 bases, with 12 bases sitting between them. The CDR3: CASSNRTDAFF. In DNA form, the CDR3 reads TGTGCCAGCAGCAACAGGACAGACGCTTTCTTT.

This clonotype was counted ten times or more. The chain recombines TRBV20-1 with TRBJ1-1, with no clear D. Germline V gives CDR1 DFQATT, CDR2 SNEGSKA (reference sequence). CDR3 length: 15 amino acids. With 6 bases removed from V and 1 base from J, the gap between germline ends came to 18 bases. This CDR3 reads CSATRRAIRNTEAFF. Written as DNA, the CDR3 is TGCAGTGCAACCCGACGGGCCATCAGGAACACTGAAGCTTTCTTT.

In its sample, this clonotype was seen a few times. V and J are TRBV5-1 and TRBJ1-2; 9 bases align to TRBD1. In germline, CDR1 is SGHRS, CDR2 YFSETQ. The J segment lost 6 bases and the V segment lost 4 bases, leaving 7 bases of the junction unmatched. The CDR3 length is 14 residues. The CDR3 loop is CASSQGTGNDGYTF. CDR3 in DNA: TGCGCCAGCAGCCAAGGGACAGGGAATGATGGCTACACCTTC.

This clonotype has at least ten counts. The rearrangement links TRBV15 to TRBJ1-1, with TRBD1 matching over 10 bases. Germline V gives CDR1 LNHNV, CDR2 YYDKDF (reference sequence). The CDR3 totals 16 residues. Trimming took 3 bases from V and 2 from J; bases not matched to a gene: 6. CDR3 nucleotide sequence: TGTGCCACCAGCAGTGGGGACAGGGGAATTAACACTGAAGCTTTCTTT. Translated, it gives CATSSGDRGINTEAFF.

The table lists this clonotype with many counts. The chain employs TRBV5-1 and TRBJ1-2; D is uncertain. Trimming took off 0 bases at V and 6 bases at J, with 15 bases between the two ends. Germline V gene data show CDR1 as SGHRS and CDR2 as YFSETQ. The CDR3 spans 15 residues. The DNA of the CDR3 is TGCGCCAGCAGCTTGGACGGAATTCTACCGGATGGCTACACCTTC. It translates to CASSLDGILPDGYTF.

This clonotype appeared many times. V is TRBV6-2 or TRBV6-3 and J is TRBJ2-2; D is perhaps TRBD2 (6 bases). Germline CDR1 and CDR2: MNHEY and SVGEGT. V was shortened by 7 bases and J by 0 bases, with 9 bases between the two germline ends. This CDR3 contains 14 residues. The CDR3 is CASKGGTNTGELFF. CDR3 DNA sequence: TGTGCCAGCAAGGGCGGGACGAACACCGGGGAGCTGTTTTTT.

This clonotype was observed at least ten times. The genes are TRBV10-3 and TRBJ2-1, with no clear D. Looked up from germline, CDR1 is ENHRY and CDR2 is SYGVKD. The CDR3 extends over 11 amino acids. The germline V and J ends were trimmed by 6 bases and 8 bases, with 8 bases remaining between them. CDR3 sequence reads: CAISSSYEQFF. CDR3 in DNA: TGTGCCATCAGCTCGTCCTATGAGCAGTTCTTC.